Included here is one TCR beta chain sequence, with context. The source of the sample is a study of blood T cell repertoires in COVID-19. V lost 3 bases to trimming and J lost 7 bases, with 15 bases between them. The germline CDR1 and CDR2 sequences are SQVTM and ANQGSEA. The CDR3 is 13 amino acids. TCRdb's copy holds only in-frame clones and misses some; the assay was immunoSEQ multiplex PCR. The sample has some 68,000 clones, 85% to 90% seen once. The chain links TRBV29-1 to TRBJ1-2; possibly TRBD1 for D (5 bases). Sequenced sample: peripheral blood. The receptor comes from a man aged 50-60 years with acute or convalescent COVID-19. DNA of the CDR3: TGCAGCGTTGACAGGGAGGTTTATAGTGGCTACACCTTC. Its translation is CSVDREVYSGYTF.